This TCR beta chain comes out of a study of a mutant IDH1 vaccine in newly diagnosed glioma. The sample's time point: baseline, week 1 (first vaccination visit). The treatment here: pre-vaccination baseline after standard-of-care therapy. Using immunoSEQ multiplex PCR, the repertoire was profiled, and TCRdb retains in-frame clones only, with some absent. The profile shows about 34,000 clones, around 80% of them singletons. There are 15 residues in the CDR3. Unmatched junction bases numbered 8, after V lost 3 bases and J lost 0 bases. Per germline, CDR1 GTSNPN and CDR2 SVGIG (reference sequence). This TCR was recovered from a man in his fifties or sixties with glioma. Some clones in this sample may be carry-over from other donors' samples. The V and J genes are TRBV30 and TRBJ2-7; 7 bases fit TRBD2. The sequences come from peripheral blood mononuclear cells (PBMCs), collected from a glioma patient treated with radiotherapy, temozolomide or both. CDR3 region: CAWREIASGSYEQYF. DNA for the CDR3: TGTGCCTGGAGAGAGATTGCTAGCGGCTCCTACGAGCAGTACTTC.